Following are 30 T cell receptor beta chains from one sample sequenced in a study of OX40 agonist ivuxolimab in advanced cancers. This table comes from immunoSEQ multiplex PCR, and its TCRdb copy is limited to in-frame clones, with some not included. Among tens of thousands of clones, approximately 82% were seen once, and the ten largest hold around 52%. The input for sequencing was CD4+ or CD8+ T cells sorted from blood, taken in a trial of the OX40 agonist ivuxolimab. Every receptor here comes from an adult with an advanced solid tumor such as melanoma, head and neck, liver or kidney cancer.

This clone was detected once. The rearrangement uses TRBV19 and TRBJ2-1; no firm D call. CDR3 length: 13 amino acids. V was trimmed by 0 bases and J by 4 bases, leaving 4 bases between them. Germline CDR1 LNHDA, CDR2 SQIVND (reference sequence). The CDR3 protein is CASSIDRYNEQFF. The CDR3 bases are TGTGCCAGTAGTATAGACCGTTACAATGAGCAGTTCTTC. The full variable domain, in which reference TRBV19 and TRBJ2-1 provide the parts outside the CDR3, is DGGITQSPKYLFRKEGQNVTLSCEQNLNHDAMYWYRQDPGQGLRLIYYSQIVNDFQKGDIAEGYSVSREKKESFPLTVTSAQKNPTAFYLCASSIDRYNEQFFGPGTRLTVL.

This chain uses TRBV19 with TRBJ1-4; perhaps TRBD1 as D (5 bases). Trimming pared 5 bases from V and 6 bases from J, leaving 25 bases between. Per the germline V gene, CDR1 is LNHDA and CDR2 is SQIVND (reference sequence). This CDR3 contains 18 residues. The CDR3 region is CASSDRDLRYLIDEKLFF. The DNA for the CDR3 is TGTGCCAGTAGTGATCGGGACCTAAGGTACCTTATTGATGAAAAACTGTTTTTT.

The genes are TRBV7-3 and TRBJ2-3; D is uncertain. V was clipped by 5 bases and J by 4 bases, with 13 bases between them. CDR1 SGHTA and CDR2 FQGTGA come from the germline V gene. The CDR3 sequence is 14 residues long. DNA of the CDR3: TGTGCCAGCAGCCGCCTCGGGTTCGCAGATACGCAGTATTTT. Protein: CASSRLGFADTQYF.

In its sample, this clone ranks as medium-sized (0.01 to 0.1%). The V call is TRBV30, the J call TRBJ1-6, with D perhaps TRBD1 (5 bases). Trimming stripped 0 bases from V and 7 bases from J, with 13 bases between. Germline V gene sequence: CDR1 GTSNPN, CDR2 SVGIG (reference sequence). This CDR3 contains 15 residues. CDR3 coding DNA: TGTGCCTGGAGTGTAGGTAGCAGGGCCAATTCACCCCTCCACTTT. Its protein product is CAWSVGSRANSPLHF. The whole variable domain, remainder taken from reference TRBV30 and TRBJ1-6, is SQTIHQWPATLVQPVGSPLSLECTVEGTSNPNLYWYRQAAGRGLQLLFYSVGIGQISSEVPQNLSASRPQDRQFILSSKKLLLSDSGFYLCAWSVGSRANSPLHFGNGTRLTVT.

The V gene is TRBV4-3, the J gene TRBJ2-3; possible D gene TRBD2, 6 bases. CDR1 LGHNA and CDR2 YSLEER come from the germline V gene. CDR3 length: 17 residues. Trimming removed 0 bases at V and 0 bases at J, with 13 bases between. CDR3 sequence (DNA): TGCGCCAGCAGCCAAGATTCGAGAGGGACTAGCACAGATACGCAGTATTTT. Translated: CASSQDSRGTSTDTQYF.

The CDR3 nucleotides are TGTGCCTGGACACGGATCGGCACCGGGGAGCTGTTTTTT. This sequence encodes CAWTRIGTGELFF. The chain carries TRBV30 and TRBJ2-2; no clear D. V lost 4 bases and J lost 4, with 10 bases in between. CDR3 length equals 13 residues. Germline lookup yields CDR1 GTSNPN and CDR2 SVGIG (reference sequence).

The CDR3 is CASSTGVSYGYTF. The CDR3 DNA reads TGTGCCAGTAGTACAGGGGTATCGTATGGCTACACCTTC. V and J are TRBV19 and TRBJ1-2, with D perhaps TRBD1 (6 bases). This CDR3 has 13 residues. In germline, CDR1 is LNHDA, CDR2 SQIVND (reference sequence). The ends were cut back, 4 bases at V and 5 bases at J, with 11 bases in the middle.

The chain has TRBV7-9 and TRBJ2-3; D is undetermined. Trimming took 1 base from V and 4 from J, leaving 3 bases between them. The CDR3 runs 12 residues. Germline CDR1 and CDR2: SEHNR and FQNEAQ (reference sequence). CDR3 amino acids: CASSLESDTQYF. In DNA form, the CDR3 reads TGTGCCAGCAGCTTAGAGTCAGATACGCAGTATTTT.

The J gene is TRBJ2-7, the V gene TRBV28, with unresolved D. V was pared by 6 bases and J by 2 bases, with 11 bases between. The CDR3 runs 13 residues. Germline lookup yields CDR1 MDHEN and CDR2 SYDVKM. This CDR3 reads CASSFDKTYEQYF. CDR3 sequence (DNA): TGTGCCAGCAGCTTTGACAAGACCTACGAGCAGTACTTC.

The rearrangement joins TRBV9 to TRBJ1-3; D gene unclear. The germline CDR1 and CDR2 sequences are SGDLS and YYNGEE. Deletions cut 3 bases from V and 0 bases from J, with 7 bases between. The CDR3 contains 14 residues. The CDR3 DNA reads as TGTGCCAGCAGCGGGGAGAGCTCTGGAAACACCATATATTTT. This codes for CASSGESSGNTIYF.

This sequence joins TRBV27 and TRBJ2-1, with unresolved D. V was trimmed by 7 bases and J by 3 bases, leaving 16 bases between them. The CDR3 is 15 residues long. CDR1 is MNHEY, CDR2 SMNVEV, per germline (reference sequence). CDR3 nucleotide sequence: TGTGCCAGCAAGCCCTCCGGTACCGACTACAATGAGCAGTTCTTC. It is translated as CASKPSGTDYNEQFF.

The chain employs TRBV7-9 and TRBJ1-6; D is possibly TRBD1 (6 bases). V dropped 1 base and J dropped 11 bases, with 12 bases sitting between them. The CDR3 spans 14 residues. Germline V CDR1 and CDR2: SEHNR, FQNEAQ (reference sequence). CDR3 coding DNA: TGTGCCAGCAGCTTAGTGGGAGAGGGGGCACCCCTCCACTTT. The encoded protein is CASSLVGEGAPLHF.

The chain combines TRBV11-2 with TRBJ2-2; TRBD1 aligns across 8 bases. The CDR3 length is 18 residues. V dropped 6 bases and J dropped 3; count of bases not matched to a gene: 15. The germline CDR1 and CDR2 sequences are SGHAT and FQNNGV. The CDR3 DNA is TGTGCCAGCAGAACGAGAACAGGGGGAAAGGCGTACACCGGGGAGCTGTTTTTT. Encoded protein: CASRTRTGGKAYTGELFF.

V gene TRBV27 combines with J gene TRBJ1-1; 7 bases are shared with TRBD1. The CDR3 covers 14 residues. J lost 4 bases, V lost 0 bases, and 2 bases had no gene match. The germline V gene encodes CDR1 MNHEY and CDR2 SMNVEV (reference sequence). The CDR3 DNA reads TGTGCCAGCAGTTTATCGACAGGGCTCACTGAAGCTTTCTTT. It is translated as CASSLSTGLTEAFF.

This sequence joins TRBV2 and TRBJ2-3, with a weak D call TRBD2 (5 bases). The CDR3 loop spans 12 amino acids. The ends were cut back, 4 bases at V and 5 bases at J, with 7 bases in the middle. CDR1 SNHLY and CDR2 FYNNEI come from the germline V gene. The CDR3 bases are TGTGCCAGCAGTGTCGGGGAAGATACGCAGTATTTT. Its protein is CASSVGEDTQYF. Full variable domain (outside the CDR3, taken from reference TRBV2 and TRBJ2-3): EPEVTQTPSHQVTQMGQEVILRCVPISNHLYFYWYRQILGQKVEFLVSFYNNEISEKSEIFDDQFSVERPDGSNFTLKIRSTKLEDSAMYFCASSVGEDTQYFGPGTRLTVL.

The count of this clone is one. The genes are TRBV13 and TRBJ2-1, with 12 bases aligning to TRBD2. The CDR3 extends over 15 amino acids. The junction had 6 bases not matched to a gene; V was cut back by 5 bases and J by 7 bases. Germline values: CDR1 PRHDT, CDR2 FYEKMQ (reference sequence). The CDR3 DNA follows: TGTGCCAGCAGCCCGGGACTAGCGGGCGGGAATGAGCAGTTCTTC. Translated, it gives CASSPGLAGGNEQFF.

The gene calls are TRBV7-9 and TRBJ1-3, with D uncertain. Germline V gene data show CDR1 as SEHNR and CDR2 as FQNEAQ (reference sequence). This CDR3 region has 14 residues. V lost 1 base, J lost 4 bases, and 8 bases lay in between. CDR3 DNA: TGTGCCAGCAGCTTAGACCTGGGGGGAAACACCATATATTTT. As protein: CASSLDLGGNTIYF.

Here the CDR3 reads CASSAKTATEAFF. The CDR3 bases are TGTGCCAGTAGTGCCAAAACGGCCACTGAAGCTTTCTTT. The chain links TRBV19 to TRBJ1-1; D remains unclear. V was pared by 5 bases and J by 4 bases, with 11 bases between. The CDR3 length is 13 residues. CDR1 and CDR2 (germline): LNHDA, SQIVND (reference sequence).

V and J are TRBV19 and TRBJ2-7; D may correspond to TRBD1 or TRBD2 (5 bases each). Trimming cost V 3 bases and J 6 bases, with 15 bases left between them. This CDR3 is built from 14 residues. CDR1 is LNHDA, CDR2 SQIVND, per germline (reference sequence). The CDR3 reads CASSMGDPLTEQYF. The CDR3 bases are TGTGCCAGTAGTATGGGGGACCCCCTCACCGAGCAGTACTTC.

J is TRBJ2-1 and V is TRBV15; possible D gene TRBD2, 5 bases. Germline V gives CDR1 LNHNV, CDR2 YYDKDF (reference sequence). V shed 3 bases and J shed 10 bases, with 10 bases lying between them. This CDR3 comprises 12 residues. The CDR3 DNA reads TGTGCCACCAGCAGGGAGGATCGGGAGCAGTTCTTC. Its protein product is CATSREDREQFF.

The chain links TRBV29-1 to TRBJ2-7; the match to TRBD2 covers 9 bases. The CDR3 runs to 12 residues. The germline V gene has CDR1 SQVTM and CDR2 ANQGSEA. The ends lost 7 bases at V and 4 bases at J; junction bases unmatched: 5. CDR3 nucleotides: TGCAGCGCTCAGACTAGCGGTTACGAGCAGTACTTC. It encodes CSAQTSGYEQYF.

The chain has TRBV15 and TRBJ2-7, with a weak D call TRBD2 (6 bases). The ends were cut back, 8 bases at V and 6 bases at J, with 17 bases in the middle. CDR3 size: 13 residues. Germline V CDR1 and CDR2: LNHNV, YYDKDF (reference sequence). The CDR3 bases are TGTGCCACCCGCGGGACTCCTCGGAGCGAGCAGTACTTC. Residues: CATRGTPRSEQYF.

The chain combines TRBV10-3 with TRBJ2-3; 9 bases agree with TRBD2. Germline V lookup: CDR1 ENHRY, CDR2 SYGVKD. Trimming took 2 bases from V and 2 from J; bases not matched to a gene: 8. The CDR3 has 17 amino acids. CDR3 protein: CAISEGASGVITDTQYF. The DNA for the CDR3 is TGTGCCATCAGTGAGGGGGCTAGCGGGGTGATCACAGATACGCAGTATTTT.

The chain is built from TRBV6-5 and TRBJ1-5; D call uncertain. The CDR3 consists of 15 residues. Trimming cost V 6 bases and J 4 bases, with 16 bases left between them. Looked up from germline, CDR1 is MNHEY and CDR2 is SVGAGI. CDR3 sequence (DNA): TGTGCCAGCAGAGAGGAAGGAAATCTAAATCAGCCCCAGCATTTT. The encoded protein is CASREEGNLNQPQHF.

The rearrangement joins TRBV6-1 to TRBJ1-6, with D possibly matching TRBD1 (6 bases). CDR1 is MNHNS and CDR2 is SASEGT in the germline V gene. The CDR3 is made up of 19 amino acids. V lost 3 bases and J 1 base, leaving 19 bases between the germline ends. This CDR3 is CASSDRASVRGSYNSPLHF. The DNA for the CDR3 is TGTGCCAGCAGTGACCGGGCTTCGGTAAGGGGGTCCTATAATTCACCCCTCCACTTT.

The CDR3 DNA follows: TGTGCCTGGAGTCTTCAGGGACTTGAAGCTTTCTTT. This sequence encodes CAWSLQGLEAFF. The V call is TRBV30, the J call TRBJ1-1; weak D call: TRBD1 (5 bases). Germline values: CDR1 GTSNPN, CDR2 SVGIG (reference sequence). V was shortened by 2 bases and J by 7 bases, with 11 bases between the two germline ends. This CDR3 has 12 residues.

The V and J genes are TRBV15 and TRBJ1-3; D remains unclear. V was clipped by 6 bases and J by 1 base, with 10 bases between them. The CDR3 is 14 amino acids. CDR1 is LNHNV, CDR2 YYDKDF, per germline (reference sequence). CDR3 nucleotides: TGTGCCACCAGTCCAACGGAGTCTGGAAACACCATATATTTT. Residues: CATSPTESGNTIYF.

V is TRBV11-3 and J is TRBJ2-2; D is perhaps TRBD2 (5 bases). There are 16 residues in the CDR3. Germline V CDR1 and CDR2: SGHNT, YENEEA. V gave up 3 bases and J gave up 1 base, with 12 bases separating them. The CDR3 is CASSFGSLKNTGELFF. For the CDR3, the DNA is TGTGCCAGCAGCTTTGGGAGTTTGAAGAACACCGGGGAGCTGTTTTTT.

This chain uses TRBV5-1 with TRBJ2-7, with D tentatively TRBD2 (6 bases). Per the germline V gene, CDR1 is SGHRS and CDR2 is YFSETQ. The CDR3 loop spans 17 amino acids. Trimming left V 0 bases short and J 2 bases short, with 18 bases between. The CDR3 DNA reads TGCGCCAGCAGCTTGGCCCCGGGGGTCGGGAGAGCCTACGAGCAGTACTTC. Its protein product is CASSLAPGVGRAYEQYF.

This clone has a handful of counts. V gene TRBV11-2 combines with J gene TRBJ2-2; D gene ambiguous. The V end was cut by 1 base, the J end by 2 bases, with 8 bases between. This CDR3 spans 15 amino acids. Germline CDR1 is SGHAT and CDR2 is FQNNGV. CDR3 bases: TGTGCCAGCAGCTTAGGGCTCTATAACACCGGGGAGCTGTTTTTT. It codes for CASSLGLYNTGELFF.